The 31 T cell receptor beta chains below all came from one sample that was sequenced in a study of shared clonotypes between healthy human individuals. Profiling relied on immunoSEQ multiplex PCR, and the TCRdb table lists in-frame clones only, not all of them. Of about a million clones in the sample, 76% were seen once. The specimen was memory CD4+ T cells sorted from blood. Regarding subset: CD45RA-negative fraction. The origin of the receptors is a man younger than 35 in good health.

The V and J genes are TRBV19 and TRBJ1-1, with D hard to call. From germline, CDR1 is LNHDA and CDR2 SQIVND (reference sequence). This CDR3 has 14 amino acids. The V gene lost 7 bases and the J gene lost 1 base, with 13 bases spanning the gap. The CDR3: CASKGNSWNTEAFF. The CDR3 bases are TGTGCCAGTAAAGGTAACAGCTGGAACACTGAAGCTTTCTTT.

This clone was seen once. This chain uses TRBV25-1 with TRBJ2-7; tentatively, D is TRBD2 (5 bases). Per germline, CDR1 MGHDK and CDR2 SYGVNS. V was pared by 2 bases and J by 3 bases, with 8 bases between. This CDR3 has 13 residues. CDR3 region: CASSEPGDYEQYF. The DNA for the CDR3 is TGTGCCAGCAGTGAACCCGGGGACTACGAGCAGTACTTC.

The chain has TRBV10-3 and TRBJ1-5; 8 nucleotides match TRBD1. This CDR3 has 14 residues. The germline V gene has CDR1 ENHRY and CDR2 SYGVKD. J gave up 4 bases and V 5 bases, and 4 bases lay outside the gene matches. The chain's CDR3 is CAISPGGSNQPQHF. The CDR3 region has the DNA TGTGCCATCAGTCCAGGGGGCTCGAATCAGCCCCAGCATTTT.

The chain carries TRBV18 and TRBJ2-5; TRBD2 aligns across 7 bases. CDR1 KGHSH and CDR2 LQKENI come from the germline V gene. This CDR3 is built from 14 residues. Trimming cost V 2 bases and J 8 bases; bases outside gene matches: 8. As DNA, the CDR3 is TGTGCCAGCTCACCAATCCTAGCGGCTAACACCCAGTACTTC. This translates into CASSPILAANTQYF.

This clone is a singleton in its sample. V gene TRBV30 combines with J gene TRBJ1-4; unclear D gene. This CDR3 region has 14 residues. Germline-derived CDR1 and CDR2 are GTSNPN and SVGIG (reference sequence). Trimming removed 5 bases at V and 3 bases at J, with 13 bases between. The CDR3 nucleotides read TGTGCCTGGGGTCCCGGGCGGGCTAATGAAAAACTGTTTTTT. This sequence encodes CAWGPGRANEKLFF.

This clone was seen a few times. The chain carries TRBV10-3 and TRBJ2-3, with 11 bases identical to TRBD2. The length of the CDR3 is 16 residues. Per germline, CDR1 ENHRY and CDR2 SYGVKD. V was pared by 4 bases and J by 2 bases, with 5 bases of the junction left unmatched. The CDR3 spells CAISGSSGGTTDTQYF. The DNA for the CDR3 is TGTGCCATCAGTGGATCTAGCGGGGGGACCACAGATACGCAGTATTTT.

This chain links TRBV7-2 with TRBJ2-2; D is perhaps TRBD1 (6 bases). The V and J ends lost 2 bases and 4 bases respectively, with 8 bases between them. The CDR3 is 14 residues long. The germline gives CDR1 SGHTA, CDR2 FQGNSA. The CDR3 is CASSLLQGTGELFF. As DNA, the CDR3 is TGTGCCAGCAGCTTACTACAGGGCACCGGGGAGCTGTTTTTT.

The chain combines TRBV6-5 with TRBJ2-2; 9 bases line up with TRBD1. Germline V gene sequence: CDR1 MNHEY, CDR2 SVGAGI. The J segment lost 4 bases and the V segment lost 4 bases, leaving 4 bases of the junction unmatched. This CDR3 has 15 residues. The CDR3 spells CASSLTDRGTGELFF. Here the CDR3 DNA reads TGTGCCAGCAGTTTGACGGACAGGGGCACCGGGGAGCTGTTTTTT.

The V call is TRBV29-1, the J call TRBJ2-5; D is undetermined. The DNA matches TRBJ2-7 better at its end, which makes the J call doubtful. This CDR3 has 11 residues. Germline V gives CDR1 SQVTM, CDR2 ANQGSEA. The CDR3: CSVEVRSEQYF. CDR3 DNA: TGCAGCGTTGAGGTTAGGTCCGAGCAGTACTTC.

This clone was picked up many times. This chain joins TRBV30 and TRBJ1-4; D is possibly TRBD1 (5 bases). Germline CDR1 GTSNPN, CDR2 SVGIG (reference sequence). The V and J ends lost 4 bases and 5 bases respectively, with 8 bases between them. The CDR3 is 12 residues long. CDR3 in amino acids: CAWKGPNEKLFF. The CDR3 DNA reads TGTGCCTGGAAGGGACCCAATGAAAAACTGTTTTTT.

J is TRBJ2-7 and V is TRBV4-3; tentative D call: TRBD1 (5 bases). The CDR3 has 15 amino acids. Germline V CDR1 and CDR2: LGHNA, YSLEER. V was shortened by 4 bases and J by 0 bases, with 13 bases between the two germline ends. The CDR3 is CASSPDSTASYEQYF. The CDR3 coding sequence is TGCGCCAGCAGCCCAGACAGTACCGCCTCCTACGAGCAGTACTTC.

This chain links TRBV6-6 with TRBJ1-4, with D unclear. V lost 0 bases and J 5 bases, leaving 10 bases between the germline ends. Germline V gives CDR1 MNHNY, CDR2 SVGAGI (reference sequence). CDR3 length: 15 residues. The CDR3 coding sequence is TGTGCCAGCAGTTACTCTTTACGCCCGAATGAAAAACTGTTTTTT. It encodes CASSYSLRPNEKLFF.

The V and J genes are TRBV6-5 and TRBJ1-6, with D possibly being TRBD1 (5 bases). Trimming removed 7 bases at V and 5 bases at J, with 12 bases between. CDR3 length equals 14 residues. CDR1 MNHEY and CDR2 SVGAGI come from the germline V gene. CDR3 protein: CASMGRANNSPLHF. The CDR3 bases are TGTGCCAGCATGGGCAGGGCAAATAATTCACCCCTCCACTTT.

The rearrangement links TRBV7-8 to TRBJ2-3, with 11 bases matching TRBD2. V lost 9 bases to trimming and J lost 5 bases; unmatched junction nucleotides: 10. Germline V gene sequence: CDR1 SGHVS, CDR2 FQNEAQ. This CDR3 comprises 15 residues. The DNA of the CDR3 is TGTGCCAGTCAGCTAGCGGGAGGTGGAGGAGATACGCAGTATTTT. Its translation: CASQLAGGGGDTQYF.

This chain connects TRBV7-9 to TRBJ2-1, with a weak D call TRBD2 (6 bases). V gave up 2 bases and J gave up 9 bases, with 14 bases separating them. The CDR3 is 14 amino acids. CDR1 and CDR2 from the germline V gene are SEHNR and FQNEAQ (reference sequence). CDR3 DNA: TGTGCCAGCAGCTTAAGCGGGCTCCACTTTGAGCAGTTCTTC. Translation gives CASSLSGLHFEQFF. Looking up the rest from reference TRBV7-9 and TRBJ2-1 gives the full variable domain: DTGVSQNPRHKITKRGQNVTFRCDPISEHNRLYWYRQTLGQGPEFLTYFQNEAQLEKSRLLSDRFSAERPKGSFSTLEIQRTEQGDSAMYLCASSLSGLHFEQFFGPGTRLTVL.

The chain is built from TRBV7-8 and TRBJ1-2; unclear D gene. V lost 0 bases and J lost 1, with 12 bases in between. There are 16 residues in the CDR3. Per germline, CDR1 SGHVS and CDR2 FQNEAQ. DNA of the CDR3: TGTGCCAGCAGCTTAGCAGGAGGGCATGATAACTATGGCTACACCTTC. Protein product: CASSLAGGHDNYGYTF.

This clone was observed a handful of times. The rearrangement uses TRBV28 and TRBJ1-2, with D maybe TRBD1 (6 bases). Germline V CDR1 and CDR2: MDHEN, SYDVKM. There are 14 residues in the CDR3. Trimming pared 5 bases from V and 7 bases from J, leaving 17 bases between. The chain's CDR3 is CASSRDDRSSGYTF. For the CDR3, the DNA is TGTGCCAGCAGTCGAGACGACAGGAGTTCTGGCTACACCTTC.

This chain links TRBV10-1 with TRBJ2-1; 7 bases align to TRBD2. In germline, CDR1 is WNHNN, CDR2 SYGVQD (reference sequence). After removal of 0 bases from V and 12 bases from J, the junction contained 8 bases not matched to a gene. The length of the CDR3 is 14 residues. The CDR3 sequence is CASSESRTRAWQFF. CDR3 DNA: TGCGCCAGCAGTGAGTCGCGGACTAGAGCTTGGCAGTTCTTC.

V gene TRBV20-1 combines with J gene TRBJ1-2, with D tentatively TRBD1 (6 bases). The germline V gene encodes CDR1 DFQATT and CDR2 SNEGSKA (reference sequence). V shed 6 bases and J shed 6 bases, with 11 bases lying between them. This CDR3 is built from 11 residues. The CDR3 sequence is CSAGGINGYTF. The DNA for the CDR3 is TGCAGTGCAGGGGGTATTAATGGCTACACCTTC.

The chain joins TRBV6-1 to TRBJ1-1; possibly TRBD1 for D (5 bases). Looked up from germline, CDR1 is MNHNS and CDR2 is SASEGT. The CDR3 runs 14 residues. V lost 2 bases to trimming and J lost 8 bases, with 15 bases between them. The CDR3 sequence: CASSETGTWTEAFF. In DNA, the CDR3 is TGTGCCAGCAGTGAAACAGGTACCTGGACAGAAGCTTTCTTT.

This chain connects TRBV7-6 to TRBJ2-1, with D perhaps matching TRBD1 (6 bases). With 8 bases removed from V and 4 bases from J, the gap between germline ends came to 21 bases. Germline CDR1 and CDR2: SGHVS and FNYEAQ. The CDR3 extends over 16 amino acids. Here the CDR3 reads CASSLIGGREYNEQFF. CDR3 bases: TGTGCCAGCTCGCTTATAGGGGGAAGGGAGTACAATGAGCAGTTCTTC.

CDR3 region: CASMTNRDTSSYEQYF. CDR3 DNA sequence: TGCGCCAGCATGACAAACCGGGACACCTCATCCTACGAGCAGTACTTC. The chain links TRBV10-1 to TRBJ2-5; TRBD1 is a possible D gene (6 bases). TRBJ2-7 explains the end of the DNA better; the J call may be wrong. Germline lookup yields CDR1 WNHNN and CDR2 SYGVQD (reference sequence). This CDR3 contains 16 residues.

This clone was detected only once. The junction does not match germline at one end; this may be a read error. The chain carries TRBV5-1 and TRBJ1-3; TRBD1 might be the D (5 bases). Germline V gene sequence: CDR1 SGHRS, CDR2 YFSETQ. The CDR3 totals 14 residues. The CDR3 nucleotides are TGCGCCAACAGCTTGGCAGGGTACGGAAACACCATATATTTT. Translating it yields CANSLAGYGNTIYF.

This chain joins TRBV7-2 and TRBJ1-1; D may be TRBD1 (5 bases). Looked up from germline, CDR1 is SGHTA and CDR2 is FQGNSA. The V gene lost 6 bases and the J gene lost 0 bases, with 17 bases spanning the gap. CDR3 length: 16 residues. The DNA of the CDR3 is TGTGCCAGCAGTCCCCCCGGGGGGACTATGAACACTGAAGCTTTCTTT. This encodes CASSPPGGTMNTEAFF.

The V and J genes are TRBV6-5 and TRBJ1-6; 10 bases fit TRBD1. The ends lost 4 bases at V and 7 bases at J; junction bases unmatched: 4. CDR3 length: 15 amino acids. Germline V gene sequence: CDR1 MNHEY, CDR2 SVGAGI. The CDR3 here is CASSSDRGRNSPLHF. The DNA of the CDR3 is TGTGCCAGCAGTTCTGACAGGGGGCGAAATTCACCCCTCCACTTT.

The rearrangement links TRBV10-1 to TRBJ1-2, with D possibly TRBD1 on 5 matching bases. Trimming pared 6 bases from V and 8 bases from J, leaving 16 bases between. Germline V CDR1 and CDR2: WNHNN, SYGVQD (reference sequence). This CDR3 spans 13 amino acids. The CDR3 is CASSPGTEIGYTF. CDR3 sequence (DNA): TGCGCCAGCAGCCCCGGGACCGAAATCGGCTACACCTTC.

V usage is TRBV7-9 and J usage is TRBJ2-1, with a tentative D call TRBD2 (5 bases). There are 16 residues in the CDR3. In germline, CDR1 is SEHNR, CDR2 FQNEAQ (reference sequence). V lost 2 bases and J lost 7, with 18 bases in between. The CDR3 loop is CASSLLGRAHPNEQFF. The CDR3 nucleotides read TGTGCCAGCAGCTTATTAGGGCGGGCCCACCCGAATGAGCAGTTCTTC.

CDR3 amino acids: CASSGATGTRGEKLFF. Here the CDR3 DNA reads TGTGCCAGCAGTGGGGCAACCGGGACTCGTGGTGAAAAACTGTTTTTT. The V and J genes are TRBV6-1 and TRBJ1-4; possibly TRBD1 for D (5 bases). CDR1 and CDR2 (germline): MNHNS, SASEGT. The CDR3 is 16 residues long. The V and J ends lost 4 bases and 7 bases respectively, with 19 bases between them.

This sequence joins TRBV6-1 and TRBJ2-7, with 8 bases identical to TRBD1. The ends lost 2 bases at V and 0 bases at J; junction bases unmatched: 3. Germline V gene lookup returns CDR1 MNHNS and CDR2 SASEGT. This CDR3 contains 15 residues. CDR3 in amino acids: CASSESTGGSYEQYF. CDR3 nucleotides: TGTGCCAGCAGTGAATCTACAGGGGGCTCCTACGAGCAGTACTTC.

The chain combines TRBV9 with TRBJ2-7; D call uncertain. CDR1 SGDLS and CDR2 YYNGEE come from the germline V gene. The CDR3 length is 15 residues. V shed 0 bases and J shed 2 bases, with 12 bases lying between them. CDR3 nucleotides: TGTGCCAGCAGCGTAGGGAAAGGTGATGCCTACGAGCAGTACTTC. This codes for CASSVGKGDAYEQYF.

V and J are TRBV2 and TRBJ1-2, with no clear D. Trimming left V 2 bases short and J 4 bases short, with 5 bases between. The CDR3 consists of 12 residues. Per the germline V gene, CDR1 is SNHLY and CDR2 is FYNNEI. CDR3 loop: CASSEQAYGYTF. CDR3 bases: TGTGCCAGCAGTGAACAGGCCTATGGCTACACCTTC. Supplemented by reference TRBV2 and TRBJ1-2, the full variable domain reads EPEVTQTPSHQVTQMGQEVILRCVPISNHLYFYWYRQILGQKVEFLVSFYNNEISEKSEIFDDQFSVERPDGSNFTLKIRSTKLEDSAMYFCASSEQAYGYTFGSGTRLTVV.